This T cell receptor (beta chain) was captured in a study of shared clonotypes between healthy human individuals (dated by TCRdb to about 2020). Turning to the overall study: The cohort comprised a couple of women and a few men aged 18 to 49 years. For each donor, CD4 naive and CD4 memory were each run on three plates, CD8 naive on two plates, and CD8 memory on one plate. To estimate repertoire size and how much clonotype sharing occurs between individuals, the study deeply sequenced the blood TCR repertoires of roughly 5 healthy adults. To increase sequencing depth and limit assay-specific biases, different laboratories used diverse techniques to prepare libraries and sequence TCR repertoires. Between about 0.8 and 9 billion PBMCs per donor were obtained by leukapheresis. Overall study outcomes, separate from this receptor: Incomplete sequencing was indicated by rarefaction of sorted-subset datasets, despite the large sequencing depth. Compared with non-shared clonotypes, clonotypes shared by all four sorted-subset donors had higher generation probabilities. The genetic and exposure-history diversity represented was limited by the small number of donors. Pairwise subsampling indicated that sequencing depth was expected to affect the degree of clonotype sharing among donors. Sampling was restricted to blood, and TCR repertoires in tissue are likely to differ from TCR repertoires in blood. Across a few donors, about 4.5% of naive CD4, more than 3% of naive CD8, 2.3% of memory CD4, and under 0.45% of memory CD8 clonotypes were shared. Larger estimated clonotype richness was generally found for naive subsets than for memory subsets.

Turning to this clone: Its cognate antigen has yet to be identified. No much larger clone is present one base from it, and per-base qualities are unavailable.

TCR CDR3 regions were amplified from genomic DNA by multiplex PCR using the deep immunoSEQ assay. For each cell subset, the extracted genomic DNA was distributed evenly across all wells of several immunoSEQ 96-well plates, and each plate served as one replicate. For sorted subsets, roughly 190 ng of genomic DNA, equivalent to about 30,000 T cell genomes, went into each replicate PCR. The purified libraries were quantified using a Qubit 3.0 fluorometer, sized with a Bioanalyzer 2100, and then quantified again using the KAPA Library Quantification kit. Every immunoSEQ 96-well plate was sequenced on a dedicated single-read 150-cycle Illumina NextSeq 550 flow cell. The authors processed their data as follows. Because the immunoSEQ output held only junctional sequences and lacked quality scores, the filtering could not match the filtering applied to full-length reads. To assign V/J genes and CDR3, sequences were annotated using PyIR, a Python wrapper for IgBLAST v1.9, with IMGT germline references. Reads were removed for weak V/J assignments (E-value above 1e-6), missing CDR3, stop codons, out-of-frame junctions, or ambiguous translated residues. A V3J clonotype was defined by an identical inferred V gene, J gene, and CDR3 amino acid sequence. Percentage overlap between repertoires was computed as shared unique clonotypes divided by the size of the smaller repertoire. RTK rarefaction, the Chao1 estimator, and Recon v2.1 estimates of unobserved clonotypes were used to assess repertoire richness. Generation probabilities for all TCRbeta clonotypes obtained by the gDNA method from a few donors were computed using OLGA. TCRdb holds this immuneACCESS table with in-frame rearrangements only. Some clones are missing; in checked studies, unresolved V genes explain under half, and the rest has no known cause. That table furnishes V, J and clone size, whereas the DNA furnished D and trimming. For this sample the table gives some 2,500,000 clones, of which 85% to 95% were detected only once. The top ten hold 0.37% of the sample.

The donors were healthy, HIV-negative adults with no recently reported acute infections or vaccinations. Every donor was a Caucasian adult residing in Nashville, Tennessee, USA. CD4+ T cells were enriched by magnetic negative selection; naive cells were then positively selected on CD45RA, and the negative fraction formed the memory subset. After blood collection by leukapheresis, PBMCs were isolated using Ficoll-Histopaque density gradient centrifugation and then cryopreserved in the vapor phase of liquid nitrogen. Purity and quantity of every magnetically sorted T cell population were checked by analytical flow cytometry. Each sorted fraction had its genomic DNA isolated and then quantified by UV absorbance on a Nanodrop 2000c. Taken from cysteine to phenylalanine, the CDR3 has 15 residues. Only the CDR3 region is kept as DNA, spanning 45 bases read in frame from base 1. Relative to germline, V is 3 bases shorter and J is 3 bases shorter, with 14 bases between their ends. The germline V gene encodes CDR1 KGHSH and CDR2 LQKENI.

The sequenced sample consisted of naive CD4+ T cells from PBMCs. What the cell subset or site label conveys for this sample: CD45RA+ positively selected. This chain joins TRBV18 to TRBJ1-2; matching of 5 bases hints at TRBD1 as the D gene. The source of this sequence is a man between 18 and 35 years old in good health. Some clones in this sample may be carry-over from other donors' samples. CDR3 protein: CASSPIIGQDYGYTF. At the DNA level, the sequence is TGTGCCAGCTCACCGATTATAGGACAAGACTATGGCTACACCTTC.